Detailed here is one T cell receptor (beta chain). It has no known antigen specificity. No base-level quality is on record; no much larger clone is a single base apart. This sample's time point label indicates: baseline before first vaccination. Vaccinee samples came from UK trials COV001 and COV002, including a single-blind randomized controlled phase 2/3 trial of AZD1222 (ChAdOx1 nCoV-19) in healthy adults. Trial participant PBMC samples were collected at day 0 and day 28 after the second dose for TCRbeta chain sequencing. In the germline V gene, CDR1 corresponds to MDHEN and CDR2 to SYDVKM. There are 16 amino acids in the CDR3, from cysteine to phenylalanine inclusive. Kept here is only the CDR3 DNA, which spans 48 bases and is read in frame from base 1. A distance of 22 bases separates the germline ends of V and J, which lose 5 bases and 6 bases respectively. The CDR3 regions of human TCRbeta chains were subjected to immunosequencing. The source study handled its data this way. TCRs in the repertoires were matched against a reference library of SARS-CoV-2-specific TCRs that had been generated with the MIRA antigen-specificity platform. Breadth was defined as the fraction of unique TCRs that were SARS-CoV-2-associated, and depth was defined as the fraction of total T cells that were SARS-CoV-2-associated. Using the MIRA data, each spike-specific TCR was assigned both to the spike region to which the TCR was reactive and to a CD4 or CD8 class. Log10-transformed breadth and depth values were compared by one-way ANOVA with Sidak's multiple comparisons tests. Not all clones reach the TCRdb copy of this immuneACCESS table, which keeps in-frame sequences only. Checked studies attribute under half of the gap to unresolved V genes and leave the rest unexplained. The V and J calls and clone size are taken from that table; D and trimming were inferred from the DNA. This sample comprises around 76,000 clones, 84% of them detected only once. The ten largest clonotypes hold roughly 10% of the sample.

This sample was taken from a study of T cell responses to AZD1222 COVID-19 vaccine (dated by TCRdb to the early 2020s). At the level of the whole study: AZD1222 recipients given second doses at about 4 weeks or at about 12 weeks were pooled, since spike-specific TCR depth and breadth were not found to differ between the two schedules. A total of about 240 trial participants underwent TCR sequencing, of whom about 200 received two doses of AZD1222 and about 25 received two doses of the MenACWY control vaccine. Trial participants were enrolled by age into 18-55, 56-69 and 70-plus year subgroups, with approximately 150, 28 and 58 TCR-sequenced participants respectively. What the work shows at the level of the full study, not this receptor alone: Most participants were white British and females outnumbered males, and the authors suggested that clonal diversity may have been underestimated. Epitopes outside the regions mutated in the B.1.351 and B.1.1.7 variants were reportedly recognized by nearly half of the unique spike-specific TCRs. The vaccine-associated CD4 TCRs covered the entire spike protein, and the dominant responses fell in regions 160-218 and 743-854. Conclusions about previously exposed vaccinees were limited because only six or seven AZD1222 recipients were SARS-CoV-2 seropositive at baseline. No day 14 peak-response samples were available, so repertoires were characterized only after the peak T cell response. The 56-69-year group was small, and its depth increase did not reach significance, likely because of low power. A significant rise in spike-specific TCR breadth and depth was observed after two AZD1222 doses relative to day 0 and relative to MenACWY recipients.

The material sequenced was peripheral blood, taken on day 0 of AZD1222 vaccination. The receptor was isolated from an adult in good health. Recombination joined TRBV28 with TRBJ1-2; the D gene is perhaps TRBD1, from 5 matching bases. The CDR3: CASSGSGGSRVHGYTF. The nucleotide sequence is TGTGCCAGCAGTGGTAGTGGGGGAAGCAGGGTCCATGGCTACACCTTC.